This T cell receptor (beta chain) was sequenced for a study of T cell responses to AZD1222 COVID-19 vaccine. Turning to the study itself: The analysis combined second doses at about 4 or about 12 weeks. Findings and limits, study-wide: In the spike-specific TCR repertoire, nearly half reportedly target unmutated variant regions. Repertoires were obtained solely post-peak T cell response. The donor cohort was predominantly white British with a female majority, and clonal diversity may have been underestimated.

A word on this clone: Its target is not known.

TCRdb's copy holds only in-frame clones and misses some; the assay was immunoSEQ multiplex PCR. The sample has around 130,000 clones; about 90% are singletons. J lost 6 bases, V lost 4 bases, and 14 bases had no gene match. Germline V gene data show CDR1 as SEHNR and CDR2 as FQNEAQ (reference sequence). The CDR3 is 16 amino acids. This rearrangement joins TRBV7-9 to TRBJ1-2; 7 nucleotides line up with TRBD1. The material sequenced was peripheral blood, taken on day 0 of AZD1222 vaccination. The sequence came from an adult in good health. In DNA form, the CDR3 reads TGTGCCAGCAGCTCGAAGACAGGGATTGTTTCCGATGGCTACACCTTC. It is translated as CASSSKTGIVSDGYTF.